The rows below give T cell receptor beta chains drawn from one sample of a study of response to subunit inactivated influenza vaccine. TCRdb reprocessed the RT-PCR reads with MiXCR, giving one entry per CDR3 protein. The data contain roughly 500,000 distinct CDR3 sequences, 16% of them singletons. This specimen consisted of CD4+ T cells sorted from PBMCs, obtained 23 to 25 months after vaccination. Receptors were obtained from a man between 45 and 75 years old who received an inactivated influenza vaccine. CDR3s include the opening cysteine and the closing phenylalanine or tryptophan. A D gene is named only where the DNA matches it firmly. Not every row has a clone size; where given, it reads once, few, many or a size class.

many	TRBJ2-3	TRBV5-1	.	CASSSRGARTDTQYF	TGCGCCAGCAGCTCCCGGGGGGCGCGCACAGATACGCAGTATTTT
.	TRBJ1-1	TRBV18	.	CASSSEQNTEAFF	TGTGCCAGCTCATCGGAACAGAACACTGAAGCTTTCTTT
.	TRBJ2-7	TRBV20-1	.	CSARESHEQYF	TGCAGTGCTAGAGAATCCCACGAGCAGTACTTC
few	TRBJ2-2	TRBV6-6	.	CASSYSSTGELFF	TGTGCCAGCAGTTACTCATCCACCGGGGAGCTGTTTTTT
many	TRBJ2-1	TRBV20-1	TRBD2	CSARDSGRGDEQFF	TGCAGTGCTAGAGATTCGGGACGGGGGGATGAGCAGTTCTTC
.	TRBJ2-1	TRBV6-1	.	CASRRSGTPGEHNEQFF	TGTGCCAGCAGGAGATCCGGGACCCCGGGGGAACACAATGAGCAGTTCTTC
many	TRBJ2-2	TRBV5-1	.	CASRPGGTNTGELFF	TGCGCCAGCAGACCTGGGGGTACCAACACCGGGGAGCTGTTTTTT
.	TRBJ2-1	TRBV12-3/TRBV12-4	.	CASSLGRGLYNEQFF	TGTGCCAGCAGTTTAGGCAGGGGACTGTACAATGAGCAGTTCTTC
.	TRBJ2-3	TRBV5-1	TRBD1	CASSIQGATDTQYF	TGCGCCAGCAGCATACAGGGGGCAACAGATACGCAGTATTTT
many	TRBJ2-1	TRBV11-2	.	CASSLHGYNEQFF	TGTGCCAGCAGCTTACACGGATACAATGAGCAGTTCTTC
few	TRBJ2-5	TRBV10-3	TRBD2	CATSRRGGSEETQYF	TGTGCCACCTCTCGGAGGGGCGGGAGTGAAGAGACCCAGTACTTC
.	TRBJ1-6	TRBV6-1	.	CASTRDQAGNSPLHF	TGTGCCAGCACCAGAGACCAGGCGGGGAATTCACCCCTCCACTTT
.	TRBJ2-3	TRBV9	.	CASSESGSTDTQYF	TGTGCCAGCAGTGAGAGCGGAAGCACAGATACGCAGTATTTT
.	TRBJ2-7	TRBV29-1	.	CSVSQGHEQYF	TGCAGCGTGTCACAGGGACACGAGCAGTACTTC
.	TRBJ2-2	TRBV12-3/TRBV12-4	.	CASSPLENTGEPFF	TGTGCCAGCAGTCCCCTGGAAAACACCGGGGAGCCGTTTTTT
.	TRBJ2-3	TRBV14	TRBD2	CASSQGSSGNLNTQYF	TGTGCCAGCAGCCAAGGGTCTAGCGGGAATTTAAATACGCAGTATTTT
.	TRBJ2-4	TRBV20-1	.	CSAHREGAKNIQYF	TGCAGTGCTCACAGGGAGGGGGCCAAAAACATTCAGTACTTC
few	TRBJ1-5	TRBV28	.	CASRALGVGHF	TGTGCCAGCAGGGCGTTGGGGGTAGGGCATTTT
many	TRBJ2-7	TRBV20-1	.	CSASPGGYEQYF	TGCAGTGCTAGCCCCGGGGGATACGAGCAGTACTTC
many	TRBJ1-4	TRBV30	.	CAWGRQLNEKLFF	TGTGCCTGGGGGAGGCAGCTAAATGAAAAACTGTTTTTT
.	TRBJ2-7	TRBV7-2	TRBD1	CASSADRFEQYF	TGTGCCAGCAGCGCGGACAGGTTTGAGCAGTACTTC
few	TRBJ2-4	TRBV7-9	.	CASSPTGLLAKNIQYF	TGTGCCAGCAGCCCCACGGGACTCCTAGCCAAAAACATTCAGTACTTC
.	TRBJ1-3	TRBV28	.	CASSPLLRTAGNTIYF	TGTGCCAGCAGTCCGCTCCTCCGGACAGCTGGAAACACCATATATTTT
.	TRBJ2-3	TRBV9	.	CASSISTKPTDTQYF	TGTGCCAGCAGCATCTCGACTAAACCCACAGATACGCAGTATTTT
.	TRBJ1-1	TRBV5-1	.	CASSFTGHKNTEAFF	TGCGCCAGCAGCTTTACGGGACACAAAAACACTGAAGCTTTCTTT
few	TRBJ2-5	TRBV7-6	.	CASSLADLAGDQYF	TGTGCCAGCAGCTTAGCGGATCTGGCCGGGGACCAGTACTTC
.	TRBJ2-2	TRBV29-1	TRBD2	CSVRTSGGAGTGELFF	TGCAGCGTGCGGACTAGCGGGGGGGCTGGCACCGGGGAGCTGTTTTTT
few	TRBJ2-7	TRBV10-3	.	CAISESAPYEQYF	TGTGCCATCAGTGAGTCCGCCCCCTACGAGCAGTACTTC
few	TRBJ2-1	TRBV5-1	.	CASSLVMVSSYNEQFF	TGCGCCAGCAGCTTGGTTATGGTTAGCTCCTACAATGAGCAGTTCTTC
.	TRBJ2-1	TRBV29-1	.	CSVGLAQGTREQFF	TGCAGCGTTGGATTGGCACAGGGAACCCGTGAGCAGTTCTTC
many	TRBJ2-5	TRBV7-8	.	CASSLGPTSETQYF	TGTGCCAGCAGCTTAGGACCCACCTCGGAGACCCAGTACTTC
few	TRBJ2-5	TRBV27	.	CASSRDRQQTQYF	TGTGCCAGCAGTCGGGATCGACAACAGACCCAGTACTTC
few	TRBJ2-7	TRBV20-1	TRBD2	CSAGEGLDSYEQYF	TGCAGTGCAGGGGAGGGTTTGGATTCCTACGAGCAGTACTTC
.	TRBJ2-3	TRBV6-1	TRBD2	CASTPRGLAGGDTQYF	TGTGCCAGCACCCCACGGGGACTAGCGGGAGGGGATACGCAGTATTTT
few	TRBJ2-1	TRBV5-1	TRBD2	CASSLAGEGYNEQFF	TGCGCCAGCAGCTTGGCCGGGGAGGGATACAATGAGCAGTTCTTC
many	TRBJ1-2	TRBV10-3	.	CAISGERHYGYTF	TGTGCCATCAGTGGTGAGAGACACTATGGCTACACCTTC
few	TRBJ2-5	TRBV7-9	.	CAAAREETQYF	TGTGCCGCCGCGAGGGAAGAGACCCAGTACTTC
.	TRBJ2-7	TRBV6-5	.	CASGRQSYEQYF	TGTGCCAGCGGGCGACAGTCCTACGAGCAGTACTTC
.	TRBJ2-3	TRBV29-1	.	CSVEDRNRDTQYF	TGCAGCGTTGAAGATCGAAATAGAGATACGCAGTATTTT
few	TRBJ2-3	TRBV20-1	.	CSARDPTRVWDTQYF	TGCAGTGCTAGAGATCCGACTAGAGTCTGGGATACGCAGTATTTT
many	TRBJ1-2	TRBV12-3/TRBV12-4	.	CASSSPNMGFSYGYTF	TGTGCCAGCAGTTCTCCCAACATGGGTTTTAGCTATGGCTACACCTTC
.	TRBJ2-3	TRBV10-3	.	CAISELDTQYF	TGTGCCATCAGTGAGCTGGATACGCAGTATTTT